What follows describes a single T cell receptor (beta chain). The entry originates in a study of blood T cell repertoires in COVID-19. On the study more broadly: The United States, Italy and Spain supplied acute and convalescent COVID-19 samples.

Individuals drawn from 24 US areas were roughly 18 to 95 years old. Membership in each cohort depended on participant-reported clinical history. V lost 4 bases, J lost 3 bases, and 13 bases lay in between. The germline V gene encodes CDR1 SQVTM and CDR2 ANQGSEA. The CDR3 has 13 residues. TCRdb's table, derived via immunoSEQ multiplex PCR, lists solely in-frame clones and lacks some. The repertoire consists of 320,000 or so clones, with 75% to 90% occurring once and the leading ten covering under 2%. Sequencing was done on a sample of PBMCs or T cells enriched from blood (not recorded which). This TCR was sampled from a woman in her twenties or thirties who had been exposed to COVID-19. This chain uses TRBV29-1 with TRBJ2-7; D possibly corresponds to TRBD2 (6 bases). Here the CDR3 reads CSVAPGANYEQYF. CDR3 bases: TGCAGCGTTGCCCCGGGAGCCAACTACGAGCAGTACTTC.